A selection of T cell receptor beta chains follows, all from one sample in a study of a mutant IDH1 vaccine in newly diagnosed glioma. The assay was immunoSEQ multiplex PCR, and TCRdb's table has in-frame clones only and misses some. The sample consists of 25,000 to 40,000 clones, roughly 79% of them appearing once. Antigens for these TCRs are unknown. The sample here was PBMCs, taken from a glioma patient whose treatment included an IDH1 peptide vaccine. The receptors were sampled from a woman under 40 with glioma. Some clones in this sample may be carry-over from other donors' samples. Each CDR3 is given with its conserved first and last residue. A D gene is named only where the DNA matches it firmly. Not every row has a clone size; where given, it reads once, few, many or a size class.

clone_size,v_call,j_call,d_call,cdr3_aa,cdr3_nt
once,TRBV27,TRBJ2-7,TRBD1,CASSLAGGDPYEQYF,TGTGCCAGCAGTTTAGCAGGGGGCGACCCCTACGAGCAGTACTTC
-,TRBV19,TRBJ1-2,-,CASRRSPDYGYTF,TGTGCCAGTAGGCGGAGTCCGGACTATGGCTACACCTTC
-,TRBV5-1,TRBJ2-1,TRBD1,CASSSGTGVHNEQFF,TGCGCCAGCAGCTCCGGGACAGGGGTCCACAATGAGCAGTTCTTC
few,TRBV7-9,TRBJ1-2,TRBD1,CASSLGDRNGYTF,TGTGCCAGCAGCTTAGGGGACAGGAATGGCTACACCTTC
few,TRBV19,TRBJ1-5,-,CASRTTISNQPQHF,TGTGCCAGTAGAACTACAATTAGCAATCAGCCCCAGCATTTT
once,TRBV10-2,TRBJ2-7,-,CASSLQGYEQYF,TGCGCCAGCAGCTTACAGGGCTACGAGCAGTACTTC
medium-sized,TRBV11-2,TRBJ1-1,TRBD1,CASSLVFRGANTEAFF,TGTGCCAGCAGCTTAGTATTCAGGGGGGCGAACACTGAAGCTTTCTTT
-,TRBV5-4,TRBJ2-7,TRBD2,CASSPLAGVSYEQYF,TGTGCCAGCAGCCCATTAGCGGGAGTATCCTACGAGCAGTACTTC
-,TRBV20-1,TRBJ2-7,-,CSVGGVDEQYF,TGCAGTGTTGGGGGCGTAGACGAGCAGTACTTC
-,TRBV13,TRBJ2-7,-,CASSLEFPTPSYEQYF,TGTGCCAGCAGCTTAGAGTTCCCGACCCCCTCCTACGAGCAGTACTTC
once,TRBV11-3,TRBJ2-5,TRBD2,CASSPSGPETQYF,TGTGCCAGCAGCCCTAGCGGGCCGGAGACCCAGTACTTC
-,TRBV27,TRBJ1-4,-,CASSISRDTNEKLFF,TGTGCCAGCAGTATCTCCAGGGACACTAATGAAAAACTGTTTTTT
-,TRBV19,TRBJ1-1,-,CASTVGPEAFF,TGTGCCAGTACGGTCGGTCCTGAAGCTTTCTTT
-,TRBV5-6,TRBJ2-7,TRBD1,CASSSTRDRGWGEQYF,TGTGCCAGCAGCTCCACCCGGGACAGGGGATGGGGCGAGCAGTACTTC
-,TRBV6-6,TRBJ2-2,-,CASSYSLGGELFF,TGTGCCAGCAGTTACTCTTTGGGCGGGGAGCTGTTTTTT
-,TRBV7-8,TRBJ2-7,TRBD2,CASSLPTPGLAGYEQYF,TGTGCCAGCAGCTTACCCACTCCCGGACTAGCGGGCTACGAGCAGTACTTC
-,TRBV19,TRBJ1-1,TRBD1,CASSLRQGSVPTEAFF,TGTGCCAGTAGTCTGAGACAGGGGAGTGTCCCCACTGAAGCTTTCTTT
few,TRBV11-3,TRBJ2-1,-,CASSPTSPEQFF,TGTGCCAGCAGCCCAACGTCTCCCGAGCAGTTCTTC
once,TRBV30,TRBJ2-1,-,CAWSGGASGYNEQFF,TGTGCCTGGAGTGGGGGGGCTAGCGGATACAATGAGCAGTTCTTC
once,TRBV5-6,TRBJ1-4,TRBD1,CASSFQGGTNEKLFF,TGTGCCAGCAGCTTCCAGGGGGGAACTAATGAAAAACTGTTTTTT
-,TRBV10-3,TRBJ2-7,TRBD2,CAARTSGAYEQYF,TGTGCCGCACGGACTAGCGGCGCCTACGAGCAGTACTTC
-,TRBV6-5,TRBJ2-7,-,CASSYSGTVYEQYF,TGTGCCAGCAGTTATTCCGGGACGGTCTACGAGCAGTACTTC
-,TRBV6-5,TRBJ1-2,-,CASRGSGYGYTF,TGTGCCAGCAGGGGGTCGGGCTATGGCTACACCTTC
-,TRBV27,TRBJ2-7,-,CASSEEGYYEQYF,TGTGCCAGCAGTGAAGAGGGGTACTACGAGCAGTACTTC
once,TRBV29-1,TRBJ1-5,-,CSVGPFAGGNQPQHF,TGCAGCGTTGGCCCCTTTGCAGGGGGCAATCAGCCCCAGCATTTT
-,TRBV29-1,TRBJ2-7,TRBD2,CSVELAGTYYEQYF,TGCAGCGTTGAACTAGCGGGAACTTACTACGAGCAGTACTTC
-,TRBV25-1,TRBJ1-4,-,CASSDGGVDEKLFF,TGTGCCAGCAGTGACGGGGGAGTAGATGAAAAACTGTTTTTT